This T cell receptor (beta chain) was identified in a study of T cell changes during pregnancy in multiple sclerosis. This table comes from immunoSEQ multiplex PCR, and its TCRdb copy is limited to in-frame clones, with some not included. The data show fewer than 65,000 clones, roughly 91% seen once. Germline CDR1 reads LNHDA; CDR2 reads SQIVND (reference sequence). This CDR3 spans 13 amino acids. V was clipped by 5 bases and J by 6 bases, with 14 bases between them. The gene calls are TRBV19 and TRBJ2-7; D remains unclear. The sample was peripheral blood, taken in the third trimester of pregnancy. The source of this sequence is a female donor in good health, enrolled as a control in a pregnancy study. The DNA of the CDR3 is TGTGCCAGTAGTTGGCGCGGTACGGCCGAGCAGTACTTC. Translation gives CASSWRGTAEQYF.